Listed below are T cell receptor beta chains from one sample, sequenced in a study. TCRdb redid the calling of the 5' RACE reads with MiXCR, one entry per CDR3 protein. The sample comprises more than 55,000 distinct CDR3 sequences, approximately 27% of which are singletons, and approximately 2% rests with the top ten. The sequenced material came from tumor-infiltrating Tregs sorted from the breast tumor. Receptor source: a female donor with breast cancer. The CDR3 runs from the conserved cysteine through the conserved F or W. D genes are given only for firm matches. Some rows have no size entry. The others give once, few or many, or a class for an expanded clone.

>NA|TRBJ1-4|14|TRBV5-1|few
TGCACCGGCACCATCGGAGGGACTAATGAAAAACTGTTTTTT
CTGTIGGTNEKLFF
>TRBD2|TRBJ2-5|16|TRBV20-1|NA
TGCAGTGCTAGAGTGGTTAGCGGGGGGTCCTTTGAGACCCAGAACTTC
CSARVVSGGSFETQNF
>NA|TRBJ2-6|14|TRBV20-1|many
TGCAGTGCTAGTCAGGGTACTGGGGCCAACGTCCTGACTTTC
CSASQGTGANVLTF
>NA|TRBJ2-3|14|TRBV5-1|few
TGCGCCAGCAGCTTGGCCGAAGTCACAGATACGCAGTATTTT
CASSLAEVTDTQYF
>TRBD1|TRBJ1-2|15|TRBV4-1|NA
TGCGCCAGCAGCCAAGAGAGGGGGCGCGGCTATGGCTACACCTTC
CASSQERGRGYGYTF
>NA|TRBJ2-3|12|TRBV5-4|few
TGTGCCAGCAGCGCGCTGTCAGATACGCAGTATTTT
CASSALSDTQYF
>TRBD1|TRBJ1-5|20|TRBV6-2/TRBV6-3|few
TGTGCCAGCAGTTACCGTGGGTTTGACAGGGCGAAGCACAGCAATCAGCCCCAGCATTTT
CASSYRGFDRAKHSNQPQHF
>NA|TRBJ1-1|18|TRBV6-6|NA
TGTGCCAGCAGTTACCCACTCCGGGACGCGCGCCCGAACACTGAAGCTTTCTTT
CASSYPLRDARPNTEAFF
>NA|TRBJ1-2|13|TRBV5-8|few
TGTGCCAGCAGCTCGGGGACCAAAGAAGGCTACACCTTC
CASSSGTKEGYTF
>NA|TRBJ2-2|13|TRBV12-3/TRBV12-4|NA
TGTGCCAGCAGTTTATTTTTGGGCGGGGAGCTGTTTTTT
CASSLFLGGELFF
>NA|TRBJ2-5|11|TRBV7-9|few
TGTGCCAGCAGGGGACAAGAGACCCAGTACTTC
CASRGQETQYF
>TRBD1|TRBJ1-3|13|TRBV28|many
TGTGCCAGCGTCGACAGGGTAGGAAACACCATATATTTT
CASVDRVGNTIYF
>NA|TRBJ2-2|13|TRBV20-1|few
TGCAGCATGTCCCGGGAGTATACCGGGGAGCTGTTTTTT
CSMSREYTGELFF
>NA|TRBJ2-3|15|TRBV7-8|NA
TGTGCCAGCAGCTTCACTAGGGGCCCCAGGGATACGCAGTATTTT
CASSFTRGPRDTQYF
>TRBD1|TRBJ2-1|14|TRBV28|many
TGTGCCTCAACCGGGACAGGGGGGTACAATGAGCAGTTCTTC
CASTGTGGYNEQFF
>NA|TRBJ2-1|11|TRBV27|NA
TGTGCCACCCAACCGCGACGGGAGCAGTTCTTC
CATQPRREQFF
>NA|TRBJ1-3|16|TRBV9|NA
TGTGCCAGCAGCGTAGGAGGGACCATGGCTGGAAACACCATATATTTT
CASSVGGTMAGNTIYF
>NA|TRBJ2-1|19|TRBV7-9|NA
TGTGCCAGCAGCCCCACCCCCGACAGGTCGTTTAGCTCCTACAATGAGCAGTTCTTC
CASSPTPDRSFSSYNEQFF
>TRBD1|TRBJ1-2|14|TRBV20-1|few
TGCAGTGCTAGGCCGGGACAGGGGGATGATGGCTACACCTTC
CSARPGQGDDGYTF
>TRBD1|TRBJ1-2|15|TRBV5-1|NA
TGCGCCAGCAGCTCATTGGGACAGGGAATGTATGGCTACACCTTC
CASSSLGQGMYGYTF
>TRBD2|TRBJ2-5|16|TRBV28|NA
TGTGCCAGCAGTGTCAGTAGCGGGAGTTTCCAAGAGACCCAGTACTTC
CASSVSSGSFQETQYF
>NA|TRBJ1-2|12|TRBV9|NA
TGTGCCAGCAGCCCGCTTTTCTCTGGCTACACCTTC
CASSPLFSGYTF
>NA|TRBJ1-3|15|TRBV7-9|many
TGTGCCAGCAGCTTACGAGGGGATACTGGAAACACCATATATTTT
CASSLRGDTGNTIYF
>TRBD2|TRBJ2-3|18|TRBV7-9|few
TGTGCCAGCAGCTTATGGCTAGCGGGGGCTCCCGGCACAGATACGCAGTATTTT
CASSLWLAGAPGTDTQYF
>NA|TRBJ1-5|15|TRBV7-9|NA
TGTGCCAGCAGACCATCCGGGACCGACAATCAGCCCCAGCATTTT
CASRPSGTDNQPQHF
>NA|TRBJ2-2|16|TRBV5-1|few
TGCGCCAGCAGCCTAGGTCCGCAGGGAGACACCGGGGAGCTGTTTTTT
CASSLGPQGDTGELFF
>TRBD2|TRBJ2-5|14|TRBV7-2|NA
TGTGCCAGCAGCTTTGGCGGGAGCGGAAAGACCCAGTACTTC
CASSFGGSGKTQYF
>NA|TRBJ2-3|13|TRBV12-3/TRBV12-4|medium-sized
TGTGCCAGCAGTTTGCGGGGATCAGATACGCAGTATTTT
CASSLRGSDTQYF
>TRBD1|TRBJ2-7|15|TRBV9|many
TGTGCCAGCAGCGTAGCTTCCGACAGGGCCCACGAGCAGTACTTC
CASSVASDRAHEQYF
>NA|TRBJ2-3|15|TRBV12-3/TRBV12-4|NA
TGTGCCACCTCTCCCGGGGTGGCATACACAGATACGCAGTATTTT
CATSPGVAYTDTQYF
>NA|TRBJ1-2|14|TRBV5-1|NA
TGCGCCAGCAGCTTGGTTCGGGGGGCCTATGGCTACACCTTC
CASSLVRGAYGYTF
>TRBD1|TRBJ1-1|15|TRBV20-1|many
TGCAGTGCTGGGACAGGGGCCGGGGGGAACACTGAAGCTTTCTTT
CSAGTGAGGNTEAFF
>NA|TRBJ2-3|12|TRBV7-2|many
TGTGCCAGCAGCCCTGCCGCAGATACGCAGTATTTT
CASSPAADTQYF
>TRBD2|TRBJ2-7|15|TRBV5-1|NA
TGCGCCAGCAGCGTAGCGGGAACTCGATCCTACGAGCAGTACTTC
CASSVAGTRSYEQYF
>NA|TRBJ1-1|15|TRBV9|many
TGTGCCAGCAGCGTGGGGGGGCGCGGGAACACTGAAGCTTTCTTT
CASSVGGRGNTEAFF
>TRBD1|TRBJ1-6|17|TRBV12-3/TRBV12-4|few
TGTGCCAGCAGTTTTATTGGTGGGGGACAGGTTAATTCACCCCTCCACTTT
CASSFIGGGQVNSPLHF
>NA|TRBJ1-5|15|TRBV7-9|NA
TGTGCCAGCAGCGGGCCGGGGGCTAAAAATCAGCCCCAGCATTTT
CASSGPGAKNQPQHF
>NA|TRBJ1-2|14|TRBV5-1|many
TGCGCCAGCAGCCGATGGGAGGCGGGCTATGGCTACACCTTC
CASSRWEAGYGYTF
>NA|TRBJ1-3|15|TRBV11-2|NA
TGTGCCAGCAGCTCCGCTCGGGGGCAAGGAAACACCATATATTTT
CASSSARGQGNTIYF
>NA|TRBJ1-2|14|TRBV7-2|NA
TGTGCCAGCAGCTTAACACCTCCTAACTATGGCTACACCTTC
CASSLTPPNYGYTF
>NA|TRBJ1-4|14|TRBV6-1|NA
TGTGCCAGCAGTCACGGGACTTACACCGAAAAACTGTTTTTT
CASSHGTYTEKLFF
>NA|TRBJ1-6|13|TRBV2|few
TGTGCCAGCACGACAGGAGGGGATTCACCCCTCCACTTT
CASTTGGDSPLHF
>TRBD1|TRBJ2-5|15|TRBV7-2|few
TGTGCCAGCAGCTTAGCGGGACAGGTGGGCGAGACCCAGTACTTC
CASSLAGQVGETQYF
>TRBD1|TRBJ1-1|14|TRBV7-3|NA
TGTGCCAGCAGTGCGACAGGGGAGGACACTGAAGCTTTCTTT
CASSATGEDTEAFF
>NA|TRBJ2-3|15|TRBV7-9|many
TGTGCCAGCAGCTTAGCGGCCCCCCGCACAGATACGCAGTATTTT
CASSLAAPRTDTQYF
>NA|TRBJ2-1|14|TRBV5-1|many
TGCGCCAGCAGTTTTTCACGGGCCTACAATGAGCAGTTCTTC
CASSFSRAYNEQFF
>NA|TRBJ2-5|16|TRBV5-4|few
TGTGCCAGCAGCAGGGCCACCGTAGTGGCGGAAGAGACCCAGTACTTC
CASSRATVVAEETQYF
>TRBD2|TRBJ2-2|15|TRBV7-3|few
TGTGCCAGCAGCATGGGACTAGCGGGCACGCCGGAGCTGTTTTTT
CASSMGLAGTPELFF
>NA|TRBJ2-1|11|TRBV7-2|many
TGTGCCAGCAGACTAGTTTCTGAGCAGTTCTTC
CASRLVSEQFF